This T cell receptor (beta chain) was sequenced for a study of cytomegalovirus exposure and HLA in healthy donors. Trimming cost V 1 base and J 0 bases, with 14 bases left between them. This CDR3 region has 16 residues. Germline V gives CDR1 SGHNT, CDR2 YYREEE (reference sequence). Sequencing used immunoSEQ multiplex PCR; TCRdb keeps in-frame clones, though not all of them. The sample lists around 220,000 clones, roughly 88% occurring once. The V call is TRBV5-4, the J call TRBJ2-7; the D is unclear. The sample was PBMCs. This receptor was obtained from a woman aged 30 to 39 in good health and CMV-seropositive. In DNA, the CDR3 is TGTGCCAGCAGCTTGTATCTGAAAGCAGTCTCCTACGAGCAGTACTTC. Protein product: CASSLYLKAVSYEQYF.